This TCR beta chain derives from a study of T cell repertoires in cytomegalovirus infection. This clonotype showed up just a few times. Its antigen remains unidentified. TCRdb ran MiXCR on the reads and lists one entry per CDR3 protein. In the table there are fewer than 850,000 distinct CDR3 sequences, about 29% of which are singletons. The CDR3 covers 14 residues. CDR1 is MDHEN and CDR2 is SYDVKM in the germline V gene. The germline V and J ends were trimmed by 2 bases and 1 base, with 8 bases remaining between them. V usage is TRBV28 and J usage is TRBJ2-5; no clear D gene. The input for sequencing was cultured CD8+ T cells from PBMCs, taken from culture after CMV antigen stimulation. The sequence was obtained from a human donor in good health (CMV status not recorded). Some clones in this sample may be carry-over from other donors' samples. This chain's CDR3 is CASSLVSSQETQYF. CDR3 sequence (DNA): TGTGCCAGCAGTTTAGTGTCCAGCCAAGAGACCCAGTACTTC.